This TCR beta chain was found in a study of T cells in Graves' hyperthyroidism and ophthalmopathy. The germline V gene has CDR1 SGHTA and CDR2 FQGNSA. CDR3 length: 15 amino acids. Deletions cut 1 base from V and 2 bases from J, with 10 bases between. Researchers amplified the TCR beta CDR3 regions from RNA transcripts. A first-round RT-PCR of the TCR CDR3 used the HTBI primer set. TCRdb used MiXCR to reprocess the multiplex PCR reads, holding one entry per CDR3 protein. Of 550,000 to 650,000 distinct CDR3 sequences listed, 11% to 15% were seen once; the top ten hold approximately 15%. This clonotype was picked up many times. Patients were excluded because of uncontrolled infection, other autoimmune disease, pregnancy or lactation.

This rearrangement joins TRBV7-2 to TRBJ2-3, with D perhaps matching TRBD2 (5 bases). This receptor was taken from a woman between 35 and 50 years old with Graves' hyperthyroidism. What was sequenced was blood. CDR3 in DNA: TGTGCCAGCAGCTTAGAGCGGACGAACACAGATACGCAGTATTTT. This gives the protein CASSLERTNTDTQYF.